This TCR beta chain was profiled in a study of low-dose radiotherapy and immunotherapy resistance in tumors. Study in general: A dose of 0.5 Gy per fraction was delivered to Cohort 1 every 2 weeks, for a total of 6.5 Gy.

The CDR3 has 17 residues. In germline, CDR1 is SGHTA, CDR2 FQGNSA. Comments on this clonotype: A far larger clone is one nucleotide away, so this likely arose from a read error.

The TCRs were subjected to amplification over around 18 PCR cycles employing a constant-region primer in conjunction with a V-primer adapter. TCRdb itself ran the reads through MiXCR, one entry per CDR3 protein. The sample shows some 52,000 distinct CDR3 sequences, around 35% of them seen only once. Described time point: after trial treatment. The treatment is: LDRT plus nivolumab, ipilimumab, low-dose cyclophosphamide and aspirin (RACIN trial). Low-dose radiotherapy, low-dose cyclophosphamide, aspirin, ipilimumab and nivolumab were all given to the donors. The sequencing used PBMCs, collected after low-dose radiotherapy plus immunotherapy. The clonotype was recovered from a male donor with rectosigmoid adenocarcinoma. The genes are TRBV7-2 and TRBJ2-2; D is perhaps TRBD1 (7 bases). CDR3 sequence (DNA): TGTGCCAGCAGCCCTACCAGGGGGACAACGAACACCGGGGGGCTGTTTTTT. Amino acid sequence: CASSPTRGTTNTGGLFF.